What follows are 16 T cell receptor beta chains derived from one specimen sequenced in a study of CD8+ T cells in alopecia areata. Stated treatment: oral pan-JAK inhibitor, 5-10 mg twice daily. Sequencing used cDNA as its template, made by extracting RNA and reverse transcribing it. Using immunoSEQ multiplex PCR, the repertoire was profiled, and TCRdb retains in-frame clones only, with some absent. The sample yields 190,000 or so clones, about 60% seen once. Sequencing was performed on CD8+ T cells sorted from blood, taken at week 24, from a patient treated with tofacitinib. These receptors came from a human donor with alopecia areata.

The V and J genes are TRBV11-2 and TRBJ2-7; no clear D. The CDR3 consists of 16 residues. V was pared by 1 base and J by 3 bases, with 16 bases between. CDR1 and CDR2 from the germline V gene are SGHAT and FQNNGV. Here the CDR3 reads CASSLGGSGIRYEQYF. CDR3 in DNA: TGTGCCAGCAGCTTAGGTGGTTCGGGTATCCGCTACGAGCAGTACTTC. The full variable domain, with the rest looked up from reference TRBV11-2 and TRBJ2-7, is EAGVAQSPRYKIIEKRQSVAFWCNPISGHATLYWYQQILGQGPKLLIQFQNNGVVDDSQLPKDRFSAERLKGVDSTLKIQPAKLEDSAVYLCASSLGGSGIRYEQYFGPGTRLTVT.

The gene calls are TRBV4-2 and TRBJ1-4; D is undetermined. V lost 0 bases, J lost 7 bases, and 15 bases lay in between. CDR1 is LGHNA, CDR2 YNFKEQ, per germline. The CDR3 runs to 16 residues. The CDR3: CASSQDFRSGVEKLFF. The DNA of the CDR3 is TGTGCCAGCAGCCAAGACTTCCGCTCCGGTGTTGAAAAACTGTTTTTT.

The genes are TRBV30 and TRBJ2-3; D unresolved. CDR3 length: 15 residues. Germline assignment: CDR1 GTSNPN and CDR2 SVGIG (reference sequence). V was trimmed by 1 base and J by 8 bases, leaving 19 bases between them. The CDR3 sequence is CAWSGLDSPLGTQYF. The CDR3 DNA sequence: TGTGCCTGGAGTGGACTGGATTCCCCCCTGGGTACGCAGTATTTT.

This chain connects TRBV27 to TRBJ2-1; 9 bases are shared with TRBD1. Trimming took 5 bases from V and 6 from J; bases not matched to a gene: 11. Germline CDR1 reads MNHEY; CDR2 reads SMNVEV (reference sequence). The CDR3 is 16 residues long. For the CDR3, the DNA is TGTGCCAGCAGTATCCTACCGGGACAGGGTGGCAATGAGCAGTTCTTC. Its translation is CASSILPGQGGNEQFF.

This clone has more than one count but fewer than ten. The J gene is TRBJ1-4, the V gene TRBV16; D ambiguous. Between the trimmed V and J ends, which lost 7 bases and 0 bases, there was a span of 6 bases. This CDR3 is built from 13 residues. Germline values: CDR1 KGHSY, CDR2 FQNENV. The CDR3 loop reads CASISATNEKLFF. The CDR3 nucleotides read TGTGCCAGCATAAGTGCAACTAATGAAAAACTGTTTTTT. The whole variable domain, filled in from reference TRBV16 and TRBJ1-4, reads GEEVAQTPKHLVRGEGQKAKLYCAPIKGHSYVFWYQQVLKNEFKFLISFQNENVFDETGMPKERFSAKCLPNSPCSLEIQATKLEDSAVYFCASISATNEKLFFGSGTQLSVL.

The V and J genes are TRBV15 and TRBJ2-3; 7 positions match TRBD1. Trimming removed 8 bases from V and 3 bases from J; junction bases left unmatched: 8. Germline CDR1 LNHNV, CDR2 YYDKDF (reference sequence). This CDR3 region has 14 residues. The CDR3 DNA follows: TGTGCCACCCTGGGGACAGACAGTACAGATACGCAGTATTTT. Amino acid sequence: CATLGTDSTDTQYF. Full variable domain (outside the CDR3, taken from reference TRBV15 and TRBJ2-3): DAMVIQNPRYQVTQFGKPVTLSCSQTLNHNVMYWYQQKSSQAPKLLFHYYDKDFNNEADTPDNFQSRRPNTSFCFLDIRSPGLGDTAMYLCATLGTDSTDTQYFGPGTRLTVL.

About this clone: Other nucleotide sequences from this sample produce the same CDR3. This chain links TRBV30 with TRBJ2-7; D gene ambiguous. The germline gives CDR1 GTSNPN, CDR2 SVGIG (reference sequence). The CDR3 has 12 residues. V was shortened by 2 bases and J by 0 bases, with 5 bases between the two germline ends. CDR3: CAWSPASYEQYF. The CDR3 DNA is TGTGCCTGGAGTCCCGCCTCCTACGAGCAGTACTTC. Filled out from reference TRBV30 and TRBJ2-7, the complete variable domain reads SQTIHQWPATLVQPVGSPLSLECTVEGTSNPNLYWYRQAAGRGLQLLFYSVGIGQISSEVPQNLSASRPQDRQFILSSKKLLLSDSGFYLCAWSPASYEQYFGPGTRLTVT.

Only one count was recorded for this clone. The chain joins TRBV10-2 to TRBJ2-1, with 10 bases that match TRBD2. The CDR3 has 15 amino acids. The V and J ends lost 8 bases and 4 bases, in that order; junction bases with no gene match: 8. Germline CDR1 WSHSY, CDR2 SAAADI. CDR3 residues: CASGFSGGRYNEQFF. In nucleotides, the CDR3 is TGCGCCAGCGGGTTTAGCGGGGGGCGATACAATGAGCAGTTCTTC.

The J gene is TRBJ2-7, the V gene TRBV29-1, with D possibly matching TRBD2 (6 bases). V lost 7 bases and J lost 9, with 16 bases in between. The CDR3 is 11 residues long. Germline loops: CDR1 SQVTM, CDR2 ANQGSEA. This CDR3 is CSAQDGSGQYF. In nucleotides, the CDR3 is TGCAGCGCACAGGACGGGAGTGGGCAGTACTTC.

J is TRBJ1-5 and V is TRBV19; weak D call: TRBD1 (5 bases). Trimming cost V 5 bases and J 5 bases, with 13 bases left between them. This CDR3 is 14 amino acids long. Germline values: CDR1 LNHDA, CDR2 SQIVND (reference sequence). For the CDR3, the DNA is TGTGCCAGTAGTTCGGAAAGGGGACATCAGCCCCAGCATTTT. This encodes CASSSERGHQPQHF.

The chain recombines TRBV27 with TRBJ2-1; D could derive from TRBD1 or TRBD2 (5 bases each). The V end was cut by 5 bases, the J end by 9 bases, with 20 bases between. The germline gives CDR1 MNHEY, CDR2 SMNVEV (reference sequence). This CDR3 has 15 residues. CDR3 in amino acids: CASSLQLGTYGEQFF. For the CDR3, the DNA is TGTGCCAGCAGTCTCCAACTCGGGACCTACGGTGAGCAGTTCTTC.

The chain combines TRBV25-1 with TRBJ2-6; D not certain. Trimming pared 8 bases from V and 0 bases from J, leaving 8 bases between. This CDR3 has 14 residues. The V gene's germline CDR1 is MGHDK and CDR2 SYGVNS. CDR3 sequence: CASSPGSGANVLTF. The CDR3 bases are TGTGCCAGCTCCCCGGGCTCTGGGGCCAACGTCCTGACTTTC.

The chain links TRBV2 to TRBJ2-7; D gene uncertain. Germline V CDR1 and CDR2: SNHLY, FYNNEI. CDR3 length: 13 residues. V shed 5 bases and J shed 5 bases, with 13 bases lying between them. The CDR3 DNA reads TGTGCCAGCAGTTCGGGCCATCAGAACGAGCAGTACTTC. Translating gives CASSSGHQNEQYF.

This clone was seen a handful of times. The chain links TRBV13 to TRBJ2-2, with D maybe TRBD2 (5 bases). CDR3 length: 16 residues. The germline V gene has CDR1 PRHDT and CDR2 FYEKMQ (reference sequence). The V and J ends lost 4 bases and 8 bases respectively, with 20 bases between them. CDR3: CASSSNDERRAGELFF. The CDR3 region has the DNA TGTGCCAGCAGCTCCAACGACGAAAGGCGGGCAGGGGAGCTGTTTTTT. Looking up the rest from reference TRBV13 and TRBJ2-2 gives the full variable domain: AAGVIQSPRHLIKEKRETATLKCYPIPRHDTVYWYQQGPGQDPQFLISFYEKMQSDKGSIPDRFSAQQFSDYHSELNMSSLELGDSALYFCASSSNDERRAGELFFGEGSRLTVL.

This chain uses TRBV13 with TRBJ2-5; TRBD1 agrees at 10 bases. The DNA end is a closer match to TRBJ2-7, so the J assignment may be wrong. The germline gives CDR1 PRHDT, CDR2 FYEKMQ (reference sequence). This CDR3 comprises 15 residues. The CDR3: CASSPGTGAQYEQYF. The CDR3 coding sequence is TGTGCCAGCAGTCCCGGGACAGGGGCGCAGTACGAGCAGTACTTC.

Comments on this clone: Other DNA variants within this sample encode the same CDR3. J is TRBJ2-1 and V is TRBV11-3; D is uncertain. V was clipped by 3 bases and J by 6 bases, with 6 bases between them. The CDR3 is 12 amino acids. The germline V gene encodes CDR1 SGHNT and CDR2 YENEEA. The CDR3 DNA is TGTGCCAGCAGCTTGGGCAGCAATGAGCAGTTCTTC. It specifies CASSLGSNEQFF.